A single sample is the source of the 31 T cell receptor beta chains below, sequenced in a study of blood T cell repertoires in COVID-19. Measured with immunoSEQ multiplex PCR; TCRdb has only the in-frame clones, and not every one. The sample has tens of thousands of clones; 81% are singletons. Material for sequencing was peripheral blood. The receptors stem from a man aged 80 or over with acute or convalescent COVID-19.

The J gene is TRBJ1-2, the V gene TRBV5-5; D is uncertain. Germline CDR1 reads SGHKS; CDR2 reads YYEKEE (reference sequence). Trimming pared 4 bases from V and 4 bases from J, leaving 11 bases between. This CDR3 is 13 amino acids long. In DNA form, the CDR3 reads TGTGCCAGCAGCCGCGAGGTGGGCTATGGCTACACCTTC. Translation gives CASSREVGYGYTF.

The chain couples TRBV6-1 to TRBJ2-2; 12 bases match TRBD2. CDR1 is MNHNS and CDR2 is SASEGT in the germline V gene. J was trimmed by 4 bases and V by 1 base; bases with no gene match: 4. The CDR3 has 17 residues. The CDR3 reads CASSEVLAGGLTGELFF. The CDR3 region has the DNA TGTGCCAGCAGTGAAGTACTAGCGGGAGGCCTCACCGGGGAGCTGTTTTTT.

The genes are TRBV28 and TRBJ2-2; D gene ambiguous. Germline CDR1 and CDR2: MDHEN and SYDVKM. Deletions cut 1 base from V and 0 bases from J, with 6 bases between. The CDR3 contains 15 residues. The CDR3 region is CASSLSGPNTGELFF. The DNA of the CDR3 is TGTGCCAGCAGTTTATCAGGTCCGAACACCGGGGAGCTGTTTTTT.

V is TRBV6-5 and J is TRBJ1-2; 8 nucleotides align to TRBD1. The CDR3 totals 11 residues. V gave up 10 bases and J gave up 6 bases; unmatched junction bases: 4. Germline CDR1 and CDR2: MNHEY and SVGAGI. The CDR3 nucleotides read TGTGCCACCGGGACAGGCCATGGCTACACCTTC. Translating gives CATGTGHGYTF.

The chain is built from TRBV28 and TRBJ1-5; 8 nucleotides match TRBD1. Germline V gene data show CDR1 as MDHEN and CDR2 as SYDVKM. This CDR3 contains 14 residues. V lost 4 bases to trimming and J lost 7 bases; unmatched junction nucleotides: 6. The CDR3 reads CASSYTGGGQPQHF. The DNA for the CDR3 is TGTGCCAGCAGTTACACAGGGGGAGGACAGCCCCAGCATTTT.

This chain joins TRBV19 and TRBJ2-1, with 10 bases aligning to TRBD2. J gave up 3 bases and V 5 bases, and 4 bases lay outside the gene matches. The CDR3 covers 15 residues. Germline V CDR1 and CDR2: LNHDA, SQIVND (reference sequence). As DNA, the CDR3 is TGTGCCAGTAGTCTGGGACTAGCGTTCTACAATGAGCAGTTCTTC. Amino acids: CASSLGLAFYNEQFF.

The chain couples TRBV9 to TRBJ2-5, with D perhaps matching TRBD2 (5 bases). Germline values: CDR1 SGDLS, CDR2 YYNGEE. The length of the CDR3 is 15 residues. Trimming pared 3 bases from V and 5 bases from J, leaving 17 bases between. This chain's CDR3 is CASSAGRPGAETQYF. CDR3 DNA: TGTGCCAGCAGCGCGGGGAGACCAGGCGCGGAGACCCAGTACTTC.

V gene TRBV11-1 combines with J gene TRBJ1-1, with D maybe TRBD1 (6 bases). V was trimmed by 3 bases and J by 0 bases, leaving 8 bases between them. CDR1 SGHAT and CDR2 FQDESV come from the germline V gene (reference sequence). CDR3 length: 14 residues. This chain's CDR3 is CASSFGGMNTEAFF. DNA for the CDR3: TGTGCCAGCAGCTTTGGGGGCATGAACACTGAAGCTTTCTTT. The full variable domain, its missing parts supplied by reference TRBV11-1 and TRBJ1-1, is EAEVAQSPRYKITEKSQAVAFWCDPISGHATLYWYRQILGQGPELLVQFQDESVVDDSQLPKDRFSAERLKGVDSTLKIQPAELGDSAMYLCASSFGGMNTEAFFGQGTRLTVV.

This chain joins TRBV9 and TRBJ2-7, with 7 bases lining up with TRBD1. CDR1 and CDR2 from the germline V gene are SGDLS and YYNGEE. The CDR3 is 15 residues long. Germline trimming cut 1 base from V and 5 bases from J; bases unmatched to any gene: 9. This CDR3 reads CASSVRGQQSDEQYF. The CDR3 region has the DNA TGTGCCAGCAGCGTAAGGGGACAGCAAAGCGACGAGCAGTACTTC.

This clone came up a few times. This chain links TRBV12-3 or TRBV12-4 with TRBJ1-1; TRBD1 might be the D (6 bases). V dropped 5 bases and J dropped 0 bases, with 7 bases sitting between them. CDR3 size: 13 residues. The CDR3 is CASSAGVNTEAFF. DNA for the CDR3: TGTGCCAGCAGTGCAGGGGTGAACACTGAAGCTTTCTTT.

The table lists this clone with a few counts. The V and J genes are TRBV12-3 or TRBV12-4 and TRBJ2-7, with D hard to call. The CDR3 has 12 residues. The V end lost 6 bases, the J end lost 7 bases, and 13 bases lay between the germline ends. The CDR3 loop reads CASSPSAEEQYF. The CDR3, as DNA: TGTGCCAGCAGCCCTTCCGCGGAGGAGCAGTACTTC.

The chain has TRBV6-1 and TRBJ2-1, with 8 bases fitting TRBD1. The CDR3 is made up of 13 amino acids. Per the germline V gene, CDR1 is MNHNS and CDR2 is SASEGT. J was trimmed by 6 bases and V by 11 bases; bases with no gene match: 9. The chain's CDR3 is CAATGTGRNEQFF. The CDR3 DNA is TGTGCCGCCACCGGGACAGGACGCAATGAGCAGTTCTTC.

This clone turned up a few times. J is TRBJ1-1 and V is TRBV11-2; D not certain. The germline CDR1 and CDR2 sequences are SGHAT and FQNNGV. CDR3 length: 15 residues. Trimming removed 1 base from V and 6 bases from J, with 15 bases in between. CDR3 coding DNA: TGTGCCAGCAGCTTAGTGGGAGGGTGGGATGCTGAAGCTTTCTTT. This translates into CASSLVGGWDAEAFF.

V gene TRBV28 combines with J gene TRBJ2-1, with TRBD1 matching 7 bases. This CDR3 has 15 residues. Unmatched junction bases numbered 6, after V lost 3 bases and J lost 4 bases. Germline CDR1 is MDHEN and CDR2 is SYDVKM. CDR3 nucleotide sequence: TGTGCCAGCAGTTTGGCCAGGGGGTGGTACAATGAGCAGTTCTTC. Encoded protein: CASSLARGWYNEQFF.

The chain employs TRBV9 and TRBJ2-1; 15 bases align to TRBD2. J gave up 8 bases and V 2 bases, and 14 bases lay outside the gene matches. CDR3 length: 19 residues. Germline loops: CDR1 SGDLS, CDR2 YYNGEE. The CDR3 region has the DNA TGTGCCAGCAGCGTCCGGGGACTAGCGGGAGGTGGAGGGCAAGATGAGCAGTTCTTC. Its protein is CASSVRGLAGGGGQDEQFF.

This chain connects TRBV6-5 to TRBJ2-5; a possible D gene is TRBD1 (5 bases). The CDR3 sequence is 14 residues long. Germline CDR1 is MNHEY and CDR2 is SVGAGI. Trimming took 2 bases from V and 7 from J, leaving 14 bases between them. The CDR3: CASSYPDRAGTQYF. The DNA for the CDR3 is TGTGCCAGCAGTTACCCAGACAGAGCTGGGACCCAGTACTTC.

The CDR3 region is CASSGAGGLNTGELFF. The CDR3 DNA is TGTGCCAGCAGCGGGGCGGGAGGGTTGAACACCGGGGAGCTGTTTTTT. The chain combines TRBV9 with TRBJ2-2; TRBD2 matches at 9 bases. The germline V gene encodes CDR1 SGDLS and CDR2 YYNGEE. Trimming took 3 bases from V and 1 from J; bases not matched to a gene: 4. This CDR3 is 16 amino acids long.

The chain couples TRBV11-3 to TRBJ1-1, with D possibly matching TRBD1 (5 bases). Looked up from germline, CDR1 is SGHNT and CDR2 is YENEEA. V dropped 0 bases and J dropped 7 bases, with 9 bases sitting between them. The CDR3 loop spans 13 amino acids. For the CDR3, the DNA is TGTGCCAGCAGCTTAGAAGCGGGGGTTGAAGCTTTCTTT. Translation gives CASSLEAGVEAFF.

The V gene is TRBV20-1, the J gene TRBJ1-2, with D hard to call. The CDR3 is made up of 11 amino acids. Germline assignment: CDR1 DFQATT and CDR2 SNEGSKA (reference sequence). With 4 bases removed from V and 7 bases from J, the gap between germline ends came to 10 bases. In nucleotides, the CDR3 is TGCAGTGCTATAGGCGGGTCTGGCTACACCTTC. This translates into CSAIGGSGYTF.

The V call is TRBV3-1 (or the pseudogene TRBV3-2), the J call TRBJ2-1; 7 bases align to TRBD2. With V trimmed by 7 bases and J by 5 bases, 11 bases remained unmatched. The CDR3 covers 15 residues. Germline V gene data show CDR1 as LGHDT and CDR2 as YNNKEL (reference sequence). The CDR3 loop reads CASTLGVAGNNEQFF. In DNA form, the CDR3 reads TGTGCCAGCACCTTGGGGGTAGCGGGCAACAATGAGCAGTTCTTC.

The rearrangement joins TRBV27 to TRBJ2-2, with TRBD1 as a possible D gene (5 bases). Germline lookup yields CDR1 MNHEY and CDR2 SMNVEV (reference sequence). This CDR3 spans 12 amino acids. The V end was cut by 5 bases, the J end by 6 bases, with 7 bases between. CDR3 sequence reads: CASSQGSGELFF. CDR3 bases: TGTGCCAGCAGTCAGGGATCCGGGGAGCTGTTTTTT.

The sample holds one count of this clone. V usage is TRBV27 and J usage is TRBJ1-4; 8 bases align to TRBD1. The CDR3 consists of 14 residues. After removal of 6 bases from V and 4 bases from J, the junction contained 4 bases not matched to a gene. In germline, CDR1 is MNHEY, CDR2 SMNVEV (reference sequence). CDR3 in DNA: TGTGCCAGCAGGAGGACAGGGATTAATGAAAAACTGTTTTTT. It is translated as CASRRTGINEKLFF.

This sequence joins TRBV11-3 and TRBJ2-1; D is possibly TRBD2 (5 bases). V was pared by 4 bases and J by 10 bases, with 14 bases between. The germline gives CDR1 SGHNT, CDR2 YENEEA. This CDR3 has 13 amino acids. CDR3 nucleotide sequence: TGTGCCAGCAGCTCCCCTAGCTCGTACGAGCAGTTCTTC. This gives the protein CASSSPSSYEQFF. The full variable domain, completed using reference TRBV11-3 and TRBJ2-1, is EAGVVQSPRYKIIEKKQPVAFWCNPISGHNTLYWYLQNLGQGPELLIRYENEEAVDDSQLPKDRFSAERLKGVDSTLKIQPAELGDSAVYLCASSSPSSYEQFFGPGTRLTVL.

The chain joins TRBV5-6 to TRBJ1-4; D uncertain. This CDR3 region has 13 residues. The germline gives CDR1 SGHDT, CDR2 YYEEEE. V dropped 2 bases and J dropped 8 bases, with 10 bases sitting between them. The CDR3 reads CASSLQSGEKLFF. Here the CDR3 DNA reads TGTGCCAGCAGCTTACAGAGCGGGGAAAAACTGTTTTTT. The full variable domain, its missing parts supplied by reference TRBV5-6 and TRBJ1-4, is DAGVTQSPTHLIKTRGQQVTLRCSPKSGHDTVSWYQQALGQGPQFIFQYYEEEERQRGNFPDRFSGHQFPNYSSELNVNALLLGDSALYLCASSLQSGEKLFFGSGTQLSVL.

The rearrangement joins TRBV7-3 to TRBJ2-1; 9 bases line up with TRBD2. The V gene's germline CDR1 is SGHTA and CDR2 FQGTGA. V shed 5 bases and J 0 bases; nucleotides not matched to a gene: 2. The CDR3 totals 15 residues. The CDR3 DNA reads TGTGCCAGCAGCGTGACTAGCGGCTCCTACAATGAGCAGTTCTTC. Translated, it gives CASSVTSGSYNEQFF.

The rearrangement uses TRBV4-2 and TRBJ1-1; no definite D call. CDR1 and CDR2 (germline): LGHNA, YNFKEQ. The V end lost 1 base, the J end lost 5 bases, and 17 bases lay between the germline ends. The CDR3 covers 16 residues. This CDR3 reads CASSQGTIVGGTEAFF. CDR3 coding DNA: TGTGCCAGCAGCCAAGGGACTATAGTAGGAGGGACTGAAGCTTTCTTT.

This chain joins TRBV2 and TRBJ2-2; 8 nucleotides match TRBD1. V shed 8 bases and J 7 bases; nucleotides not matched to a gene: 12. From germline, CDR1 is SNHLY and CDR2 FYNNEI. The CDR3 is made up of 15 amino acids. The CDR3 sequence is CASGRGRKRGGELFF. The CDR3 DNA reads TGTGCCAGCGGCAGGGGGCGCAAAAGGGGCGGGGAGCTGTTTTTT. Full variable domain (remainder filled in from reference TRBV2 and TRBJ2-2): EPEVTQTPSHQVTQMGQEVILRCVPISNHLYFYWYRQILGQKVEFLVSFYNNEISEKSEIFDDQFSVERPDGSNFTLKIRSTKLEDSAMYFCASGRGRKRGGELFFGEGSRLTVL.

This chain connects TRBV3-1 (or the pseudogene TRBV3-2) to TRBJ2-3, with 10 bases lining up with TRBD2. V was clipped by 1 base and J by 4 bases; unmatched bases: 2. CDR3 size: 15 residues. Germline V CDR1 and CDR2: LGHDT, YNNKEL (reference sequence). The CDR3, as DNA: TGTGCCAGCAGCCAAGCAGGGACTAGCGCAGATACGCAGTATTTT. Translated, it gives CASSQAGTSADTQYF.

The genes are TRBV5-1 and TRBJ1-2; no definite D call. V was trimmed by 0 bases and J by 8 bases, leaving 11 bases between them. The germline V gene has CDR1 SGHRS and CDR2 YFSETQ. The CDR3 is made up of 13 amino acids. Here the CDR3 reads CASSLGEPYGYTF. CDR3 nucleotides: TGCGCCAGCAGCTTGGGAGAGCCCTACGGCTACACCTTC.

The chain couples TRBV7-9 to TRBJ2-1, with D possibly matching TRBD2 (6 bases). Germline-derived CDR1 and CDR2 are SEHNR and FQNEAQ (reference sequence). CDR3 length: 13 residues. V gave up 7 bases and J gave up 5 bases, with 12 bases separating them. CDR3 coding DNA: TGTGCCAGCAACTACCCGGGGGACAATGAGCAGTTCTTC. Translating it yields CASNYPGDNEQFF.

The chain combines TRBV6-6 with TRBJ1-1, with D perhaps matching TRBD1 (5 bases). Germline V gene sequence: CDR1 MNHNY, CDR2 SVGAGI (reference sequence). The CDR3 length is 13 residues. Trimming took off 5 bases at V and 1 base at J, with 8 bases between the two ends. CDR3 amino acids: CASSVTGNTEAFF. DNA of the CDR3: TGTGCCAGCAGTGTTACAGGGAACACTGAAGCTTTCTTT.